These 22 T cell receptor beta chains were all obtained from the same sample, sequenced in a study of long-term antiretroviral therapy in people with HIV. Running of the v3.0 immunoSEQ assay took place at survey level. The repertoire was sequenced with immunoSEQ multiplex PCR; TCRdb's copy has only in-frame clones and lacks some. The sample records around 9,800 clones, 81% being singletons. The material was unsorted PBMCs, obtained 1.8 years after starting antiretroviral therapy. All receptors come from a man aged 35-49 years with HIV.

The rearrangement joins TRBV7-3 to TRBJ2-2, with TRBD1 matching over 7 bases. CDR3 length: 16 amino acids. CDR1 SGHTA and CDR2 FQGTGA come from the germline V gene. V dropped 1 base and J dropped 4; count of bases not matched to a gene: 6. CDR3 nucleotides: TGTGCCAGCAGCTTAAGGACAGGCCAGTCCACCGGGGAGCTGTTTTTT. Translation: CASSLRTGQSTGELFF.

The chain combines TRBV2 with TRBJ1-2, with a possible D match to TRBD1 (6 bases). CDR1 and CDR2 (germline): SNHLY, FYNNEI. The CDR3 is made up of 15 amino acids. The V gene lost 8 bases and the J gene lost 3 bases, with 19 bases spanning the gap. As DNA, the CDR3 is TGTGCCAGCGAAGATTGGACAGTTTCAGACTATGGCTACACCTTC. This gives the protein CASEDWTVSDYGYTF.

The CDR3 bases are TGTGCCAGCAGTAGGGTTCATGGCTACACCTTC. It specifies CASSRVHGYTF. The chain is built from TRBV28 and TRBJ1-2; D is uncertain. V gave up 5 bases and J gave up 6 bases, with 7 bases separating them. This CDR3 spans 11 amino acids. Germline V CDR1 and CDR2: MDHEN, SYDVKM.

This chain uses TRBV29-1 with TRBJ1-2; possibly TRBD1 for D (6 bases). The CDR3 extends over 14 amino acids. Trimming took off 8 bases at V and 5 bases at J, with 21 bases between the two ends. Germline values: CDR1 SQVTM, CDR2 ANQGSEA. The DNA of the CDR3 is TGCAGCCTGGGGGACTTCGGACAGACTTATGGCTACACCTTC. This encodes CSLGDFGQTYGYTF.

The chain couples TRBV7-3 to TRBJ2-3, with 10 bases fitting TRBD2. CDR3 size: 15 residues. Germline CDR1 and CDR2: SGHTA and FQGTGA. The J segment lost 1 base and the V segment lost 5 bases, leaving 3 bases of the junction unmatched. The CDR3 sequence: CASSKLAGRTDTQYF. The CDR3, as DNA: TGTGCCAGCAGCAAACTAGCGGGACGCACAGATACGCAGTATTTT.

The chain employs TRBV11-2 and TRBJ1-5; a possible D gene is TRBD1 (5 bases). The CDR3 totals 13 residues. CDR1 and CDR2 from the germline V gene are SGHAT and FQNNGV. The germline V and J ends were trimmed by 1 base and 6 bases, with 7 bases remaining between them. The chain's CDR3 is CASSLGGGQPQHF. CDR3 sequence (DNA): TGTGCCAGCAGCTTAGGGGGGGGTCAGCCCCAGCATTTT. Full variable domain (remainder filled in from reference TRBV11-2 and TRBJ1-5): EAGVAQSPRYKIIEKRQSVAFWCNPISGHATLYWYQQILGQGPKLLIQFQNNGVVDDSQLPKDRFSAERLKGVDSTLKIQPAKLEDSAVYLCASSLGGGQPQHFGDGTRLSIL.

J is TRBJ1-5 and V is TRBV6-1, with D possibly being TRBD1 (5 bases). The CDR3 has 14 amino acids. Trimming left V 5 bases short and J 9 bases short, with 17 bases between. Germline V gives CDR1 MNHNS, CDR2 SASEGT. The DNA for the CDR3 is TGTGCCAGCAGTCTCAGGGAGTTCGTTAGGCCCCAGCATTTT. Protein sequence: CASSLREFVRPQHF.

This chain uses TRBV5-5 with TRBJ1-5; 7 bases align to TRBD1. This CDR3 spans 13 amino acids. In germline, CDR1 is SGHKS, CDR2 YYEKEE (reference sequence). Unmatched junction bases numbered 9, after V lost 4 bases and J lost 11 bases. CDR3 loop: CASSVRTDRAQHF. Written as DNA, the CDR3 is TGTGCCAGCAGCGTCAGGACCGACAGGGCCCAGCATTTT.

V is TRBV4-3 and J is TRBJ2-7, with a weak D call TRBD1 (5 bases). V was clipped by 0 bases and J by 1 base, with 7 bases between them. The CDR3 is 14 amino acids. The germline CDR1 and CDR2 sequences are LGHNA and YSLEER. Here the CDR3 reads CASSQDRGSYEQYF. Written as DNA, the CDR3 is TGCGCCAGCAGCCAAGATAGGGGATCCTACGAGCAGTACTTC.

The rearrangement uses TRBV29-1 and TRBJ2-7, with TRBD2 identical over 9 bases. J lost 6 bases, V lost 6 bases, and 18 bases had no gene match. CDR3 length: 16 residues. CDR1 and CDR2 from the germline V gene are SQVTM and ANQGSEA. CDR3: CSVAPTGTSFEGEQYF. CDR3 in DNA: TGCAGCGTCGCACCCACCGGGACTAGCTTTGAGGGCGAGCAGTACTTC.

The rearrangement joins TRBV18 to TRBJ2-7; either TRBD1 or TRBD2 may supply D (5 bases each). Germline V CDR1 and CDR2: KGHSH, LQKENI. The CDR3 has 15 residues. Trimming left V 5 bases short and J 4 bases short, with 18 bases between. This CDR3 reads CASSETRGSIYEQYF. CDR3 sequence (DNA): TGTGCCAGCTCAGAGACCCGGGGCTCAATTTACGAGCAGTACTTC. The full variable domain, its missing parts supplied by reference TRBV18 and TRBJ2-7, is NAGVMQNPRHLVRRRGQEARLRCSPMKGHSHVYWYRQLPEEGLKFMVYLQKENIIDESGMPKERFSAEFPKEGPSILRIQQVVRGDSAAYFCASSETRGSIYEQYFGPGTRLTVT.

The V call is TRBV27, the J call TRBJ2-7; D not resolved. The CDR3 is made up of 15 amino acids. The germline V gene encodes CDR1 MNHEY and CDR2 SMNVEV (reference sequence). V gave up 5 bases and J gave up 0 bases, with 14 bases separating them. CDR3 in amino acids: CASSVRHMLSYEQYF. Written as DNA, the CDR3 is TGTGCCAGCAGTGTACGACACATGCTCTCCTACGAGCAGTACTTC.

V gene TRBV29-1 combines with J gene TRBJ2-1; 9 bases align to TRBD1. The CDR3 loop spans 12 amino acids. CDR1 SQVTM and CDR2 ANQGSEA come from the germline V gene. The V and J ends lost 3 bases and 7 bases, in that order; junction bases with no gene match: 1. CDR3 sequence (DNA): TGCAGCGTTGAGGGGACAGGGAATGAGCAGTTCTTC. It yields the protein CSVEGTGNEQFF.

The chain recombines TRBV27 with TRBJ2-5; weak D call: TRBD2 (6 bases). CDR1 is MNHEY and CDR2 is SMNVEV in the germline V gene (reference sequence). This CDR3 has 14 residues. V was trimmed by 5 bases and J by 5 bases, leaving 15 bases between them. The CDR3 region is CASSGGLAGETQYF. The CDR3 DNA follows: TGTGCCAGCAGTGGGGGGTTGGCGGGGGAGACCCAGTACTTC.

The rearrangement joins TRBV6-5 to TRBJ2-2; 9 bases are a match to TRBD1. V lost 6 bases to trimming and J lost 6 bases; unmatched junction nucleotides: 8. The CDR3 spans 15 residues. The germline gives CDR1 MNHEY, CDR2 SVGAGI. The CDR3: CASSPQGAVAGELFF. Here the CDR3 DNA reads TGTGCCAGCAGCCCACAGGGGGCTGTAGCCGGGGAGCTGTTTTTT.

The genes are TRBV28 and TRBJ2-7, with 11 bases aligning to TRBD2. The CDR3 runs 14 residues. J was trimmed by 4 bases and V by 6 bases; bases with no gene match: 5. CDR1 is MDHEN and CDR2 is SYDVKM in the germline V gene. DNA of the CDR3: TGTGCCAGCAGGACTAGCGGGATGGGATACGAGCAGTACTTC. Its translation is CASRTSGMGYEQYF.

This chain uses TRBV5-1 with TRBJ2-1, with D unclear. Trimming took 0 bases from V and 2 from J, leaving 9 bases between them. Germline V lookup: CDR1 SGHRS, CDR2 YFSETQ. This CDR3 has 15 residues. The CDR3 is CASSLERPAYNEQFF. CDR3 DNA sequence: TGCGCCAGCAGCTTGGAGCGCCCTGCCTACAATGAGCAGTTCTTC.

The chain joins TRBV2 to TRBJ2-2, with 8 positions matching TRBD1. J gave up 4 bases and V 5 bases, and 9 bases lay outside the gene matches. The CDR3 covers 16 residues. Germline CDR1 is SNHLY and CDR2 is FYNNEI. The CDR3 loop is CASSSQGARGTGELFF. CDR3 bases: TGTGCCAGCAGTTCCCAGGGGGCGCGGGGCACCGGGGAGCTGTTTTTT.

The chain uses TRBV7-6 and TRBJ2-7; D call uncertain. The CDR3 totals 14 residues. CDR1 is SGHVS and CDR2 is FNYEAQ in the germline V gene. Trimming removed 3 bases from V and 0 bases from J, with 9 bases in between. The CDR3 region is CASSLILNSYEQYF. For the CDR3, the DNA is TGTGCCAGCAGCTTGATACTAAACTCCTACGAGCAGTACTTC.

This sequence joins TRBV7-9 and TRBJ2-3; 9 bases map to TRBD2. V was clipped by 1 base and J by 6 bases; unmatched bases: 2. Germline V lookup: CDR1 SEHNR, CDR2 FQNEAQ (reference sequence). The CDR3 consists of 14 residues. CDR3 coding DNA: TGTGCCAGCAGCTTAGTAACTAGCGGGGATACGCAGTATTTT. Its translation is CASSLVTSGDTQYF.

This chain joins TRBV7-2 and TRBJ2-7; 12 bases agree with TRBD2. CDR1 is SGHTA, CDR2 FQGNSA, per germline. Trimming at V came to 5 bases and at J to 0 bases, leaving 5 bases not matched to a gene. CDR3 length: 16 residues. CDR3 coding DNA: TGTGCCAGCAGCGACGGACTAGCGGGAAACTCCTACGAGCAGTACTTC. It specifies CASSDGLAGNSYEQYF.

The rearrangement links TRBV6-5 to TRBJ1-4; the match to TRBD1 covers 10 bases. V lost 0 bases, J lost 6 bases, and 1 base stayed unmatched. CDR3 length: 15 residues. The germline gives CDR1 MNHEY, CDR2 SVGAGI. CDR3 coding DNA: TGTGCCAGCAGTTACTCTGGGACAGGGGATGAAAAACTGTTTTTT. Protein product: CASSYSGTGDEKLFF.